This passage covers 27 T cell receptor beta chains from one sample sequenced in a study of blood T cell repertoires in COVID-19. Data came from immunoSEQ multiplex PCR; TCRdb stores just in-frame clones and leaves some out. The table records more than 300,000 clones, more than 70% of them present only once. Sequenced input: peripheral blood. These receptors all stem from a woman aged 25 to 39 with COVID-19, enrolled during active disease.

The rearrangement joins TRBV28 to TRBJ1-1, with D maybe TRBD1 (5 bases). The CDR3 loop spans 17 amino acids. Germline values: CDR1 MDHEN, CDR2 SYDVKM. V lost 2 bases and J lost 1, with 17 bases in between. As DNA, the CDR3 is TGTGCCAGCAGTTTACGGGGCCGGGGGTTGAGGAACACTGAAGCTTTCTTT. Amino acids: CASSLRGRGLRNTEAFF. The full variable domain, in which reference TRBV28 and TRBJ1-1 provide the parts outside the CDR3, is DVKVTQSSRYLVKRTGEKVFLECVQDMDHENMFWYRQDPGLGLRLIYFSYDVKMKEKGDIPEGYSVSREKKERFSLILESASTNQTSMYLCASSLRGRGLRNTEAFFGQGTRLTVV.

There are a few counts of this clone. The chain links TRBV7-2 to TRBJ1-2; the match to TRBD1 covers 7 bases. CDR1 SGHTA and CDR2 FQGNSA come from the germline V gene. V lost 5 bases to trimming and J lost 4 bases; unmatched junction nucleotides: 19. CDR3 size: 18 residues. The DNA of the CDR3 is TGTGCCAGCAGCCATCAGATTCCGGGGACAGCCACCGTCTATGGCTACACCTTC. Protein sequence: CASSHQIPGTATVYGYTF.

CDR3 loop: CASSLVSGGPQETQYF. In DNA form, the CDR3 reads TGTGCCAGCAGCTTAGTAAGCGGGGGCCCTCAAGAGACCCAGTACTTC. The chain has TRBV7-2 and TRBJ2-5, with 8 nucleotides matching TRBD2. V lost 1 base and J lost 2; bases outside the gene matches: 6. CDR1 and CDR2 from the germline V gene are SGHTA and FQGNSA. The CDR3 covers 16 residues.

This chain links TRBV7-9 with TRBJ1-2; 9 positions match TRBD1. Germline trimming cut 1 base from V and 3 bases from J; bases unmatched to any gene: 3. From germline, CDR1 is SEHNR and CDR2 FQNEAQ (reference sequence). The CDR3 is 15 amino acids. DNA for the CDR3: TGTGCCAGCAGCTTAGGGGGACAGGGCCACTATGGCTACACCTTC. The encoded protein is CASSLGGQGHYGYTF.

CDR3 coding DNA: TGTGCCAGTAGTATACTCTATGGCTACACCTTC. Translation: CASSILYGYTF. The rearrangement links TRBV19 to TRBJ1-2; D not certain. This CDR3 region has 11 residues. Germline assignment: CDR1 LNHDA and CDR2 SQIVND (reference sequence). V was cut by 2 bases and J by 4 bases, with 2 bases left in between.

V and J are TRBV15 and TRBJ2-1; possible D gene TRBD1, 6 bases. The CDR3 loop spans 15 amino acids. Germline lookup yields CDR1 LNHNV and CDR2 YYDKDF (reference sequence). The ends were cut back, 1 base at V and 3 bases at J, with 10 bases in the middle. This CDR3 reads CATSRGGGGYNEQFF. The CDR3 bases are TGTGCCACCAGCAGAGGAGGGGGTGGCTACAATGAGCAGTTCTTC. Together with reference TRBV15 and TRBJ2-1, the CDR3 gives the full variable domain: DAMVIQNPRYQVTQFGKPVTLSCSQTLNHNVMYWYQQKSSQAPKLLFHYYDKDFNNEADTPDNFQSRRPNTSFCFLDIRSPGLGDTAMYLCATSRGGGGYNEQFFGPGTRLTVL.

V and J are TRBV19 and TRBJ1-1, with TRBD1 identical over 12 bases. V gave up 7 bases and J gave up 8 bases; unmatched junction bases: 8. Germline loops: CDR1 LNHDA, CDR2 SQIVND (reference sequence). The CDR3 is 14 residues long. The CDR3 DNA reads TGTGCCAGTATAAGGGACAGGGGGCGGGGAGAAGCTTTCTTT. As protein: CASIRDRGRGEAFF.

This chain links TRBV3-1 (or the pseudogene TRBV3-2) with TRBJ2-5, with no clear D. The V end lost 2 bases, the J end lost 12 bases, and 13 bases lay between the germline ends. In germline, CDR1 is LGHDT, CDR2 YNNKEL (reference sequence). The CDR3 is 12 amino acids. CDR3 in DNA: TGTGCCAGCAGCCAACTAGAACCCCTAAAGTACTTC. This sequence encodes CASSQLEPLKYF.

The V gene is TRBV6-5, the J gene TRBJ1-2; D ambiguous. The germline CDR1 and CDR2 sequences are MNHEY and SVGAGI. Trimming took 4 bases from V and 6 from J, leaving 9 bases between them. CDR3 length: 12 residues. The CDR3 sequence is CASSSDNNGYTF. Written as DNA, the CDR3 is TGTGCCAGCAGTTCCGACAACAATGGCTACACCTTC.

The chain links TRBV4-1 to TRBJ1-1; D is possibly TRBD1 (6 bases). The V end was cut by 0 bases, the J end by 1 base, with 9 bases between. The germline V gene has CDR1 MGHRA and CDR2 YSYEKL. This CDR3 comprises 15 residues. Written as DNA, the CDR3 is TGCGCCAGCAGCCAAGACGTGACAGGGAACACTGAAGCTTTCTTT. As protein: CASSQDVTGNTEAFF.

The CDR3 protein is CASSQESVHTIYF. For the CDR3, the DNA is TGTGCCAGCAGCCAAGAATCAGTTCACACCATATATTTT. The rearrangement joins TRBV4-2 to TRBJ1-3; D ambiguous. The CDR3 length is 13 residues. Trimming left V 0 bases short and J 8 bases short, with 8 bases between. In germline, CDR1 is LGHNA, CDR2 YNFKEQ.

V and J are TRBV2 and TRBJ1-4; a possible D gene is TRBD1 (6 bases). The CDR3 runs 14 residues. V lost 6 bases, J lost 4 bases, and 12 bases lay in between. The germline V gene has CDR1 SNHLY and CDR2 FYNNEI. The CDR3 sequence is CASSLQGFNEKLFF. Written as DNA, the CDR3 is TGTGCCAGCAGCCTGCAGGGGTTTAATGAAAAACTGTTTTTT.

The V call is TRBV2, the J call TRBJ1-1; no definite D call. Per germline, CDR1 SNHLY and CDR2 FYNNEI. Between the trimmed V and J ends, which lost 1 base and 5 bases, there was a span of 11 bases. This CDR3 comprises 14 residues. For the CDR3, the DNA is TGTGCCAGCAGTGAAGACGGGCGGGCGACTGAAGCTTTCTTT. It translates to CASSEDGRATEAFF.

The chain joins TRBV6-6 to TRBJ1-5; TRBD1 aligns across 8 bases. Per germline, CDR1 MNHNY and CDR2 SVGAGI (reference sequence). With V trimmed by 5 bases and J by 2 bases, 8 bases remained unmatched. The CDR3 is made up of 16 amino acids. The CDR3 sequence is CASSNTGGAGNQPQHF. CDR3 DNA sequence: TGTGCCAGCAGTAACACAGGGGGTGCTGGCAATCAGCCCCAGCATTTT.

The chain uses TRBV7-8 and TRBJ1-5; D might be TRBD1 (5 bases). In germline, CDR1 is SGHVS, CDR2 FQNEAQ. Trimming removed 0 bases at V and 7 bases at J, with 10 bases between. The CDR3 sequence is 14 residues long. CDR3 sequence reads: CASSLAGGGQPQHF. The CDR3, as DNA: TGTGCCAGCAGCTTAGCGGGGGGAGGCCAGCCCCAGCATTTT.

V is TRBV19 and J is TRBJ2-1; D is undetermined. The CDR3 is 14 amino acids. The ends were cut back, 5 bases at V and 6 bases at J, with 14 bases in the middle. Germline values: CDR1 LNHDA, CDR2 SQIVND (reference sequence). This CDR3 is CASSSHYSSNEQFF. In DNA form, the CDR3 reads TGTGCCAGTAGTTCCCATTACTCTAGCAATGAGCAGTTCTTC.

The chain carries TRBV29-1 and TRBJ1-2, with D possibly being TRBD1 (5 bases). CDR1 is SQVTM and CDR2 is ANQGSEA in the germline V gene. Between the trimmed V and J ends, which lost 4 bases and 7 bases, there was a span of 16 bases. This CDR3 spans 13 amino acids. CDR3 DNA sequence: TGCAGCGTTGGTGGCAGGGAACTATCTGGCTACACCTTC. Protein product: CSVGGRELSGYTF.

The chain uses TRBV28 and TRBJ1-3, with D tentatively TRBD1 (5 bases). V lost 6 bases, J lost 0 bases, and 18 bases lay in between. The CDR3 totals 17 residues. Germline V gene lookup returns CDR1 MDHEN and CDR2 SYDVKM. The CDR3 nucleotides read TGTGCCAGCAGCCCTCCCAACCAGGGCAGCTCTGGAAACACCATATATTTT. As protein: CASSPPNQGSSGNTIYF. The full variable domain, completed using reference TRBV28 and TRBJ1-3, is DVKVTQSSRYLVKRTGEKVFLECVQDMDHENMFWYRQDPGLGLRLIYFSYDVKMKEKGDIPEGYSVSREKKERFSLILESASTNQTSMYLCASSPPNQGSSGNTIYFGEGSWLTVV.

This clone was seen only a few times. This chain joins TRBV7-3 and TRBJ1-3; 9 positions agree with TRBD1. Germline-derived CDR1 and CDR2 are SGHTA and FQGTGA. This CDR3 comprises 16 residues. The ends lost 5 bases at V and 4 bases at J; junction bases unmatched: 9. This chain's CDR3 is CASSLTGTGPGNTIYF. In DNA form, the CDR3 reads TGTGCCAGCAGCCTCACAGGGACAGGGCCAGGAAACACCATATATTTT.

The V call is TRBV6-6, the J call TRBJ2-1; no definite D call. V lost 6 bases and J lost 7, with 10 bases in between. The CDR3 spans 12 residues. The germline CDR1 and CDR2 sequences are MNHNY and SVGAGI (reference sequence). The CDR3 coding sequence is TGTGCCAGCAGACCACGCGAAAATGAGCAGTTCTTC. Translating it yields CASRPRENEQFF.

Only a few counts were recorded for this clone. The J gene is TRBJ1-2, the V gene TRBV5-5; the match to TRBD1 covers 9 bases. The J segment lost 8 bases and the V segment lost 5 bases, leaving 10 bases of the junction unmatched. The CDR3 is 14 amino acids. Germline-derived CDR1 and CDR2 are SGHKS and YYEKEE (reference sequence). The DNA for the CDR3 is TGTGCCAGCAGTTCTACAGGGGGCGAAGGGGGCTACACCTTC. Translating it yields CASSSTGGEGGYTF.

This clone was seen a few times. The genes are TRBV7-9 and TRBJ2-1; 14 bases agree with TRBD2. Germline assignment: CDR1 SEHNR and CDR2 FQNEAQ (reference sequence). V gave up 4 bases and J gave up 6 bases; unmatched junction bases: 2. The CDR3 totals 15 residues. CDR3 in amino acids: CASSSGLAGVNEQFF. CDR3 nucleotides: TGTGCCAGCAGCTCGGGACTAGCGGGGGTCAATGAGCAGTTCTTC.

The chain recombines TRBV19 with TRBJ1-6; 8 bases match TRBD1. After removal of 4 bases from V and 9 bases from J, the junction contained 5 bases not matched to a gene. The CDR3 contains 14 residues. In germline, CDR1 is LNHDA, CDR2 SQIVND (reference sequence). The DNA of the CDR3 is TGTGCCAGTAGTACGACAGGGGTCAGTTCACCCCTCCACTTT. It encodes CASSTTGVSSPLHF.

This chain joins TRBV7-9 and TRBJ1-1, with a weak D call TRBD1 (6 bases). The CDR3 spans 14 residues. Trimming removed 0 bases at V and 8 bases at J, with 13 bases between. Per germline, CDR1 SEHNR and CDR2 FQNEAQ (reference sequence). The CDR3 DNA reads TGTGCCAGCAGCTTAGCAACCCAGGGGCCCGAAGCTTTCTTT. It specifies CASSLATQGPEAFF.

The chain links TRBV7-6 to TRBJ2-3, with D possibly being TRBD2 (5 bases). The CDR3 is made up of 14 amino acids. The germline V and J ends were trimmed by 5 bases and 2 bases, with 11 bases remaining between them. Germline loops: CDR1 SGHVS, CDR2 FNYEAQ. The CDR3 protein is CASSPWTSTDTQYF. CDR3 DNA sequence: TGTGCCAGCAGCCCCTGGACTTCCACAGATACGCAGTATTTT.

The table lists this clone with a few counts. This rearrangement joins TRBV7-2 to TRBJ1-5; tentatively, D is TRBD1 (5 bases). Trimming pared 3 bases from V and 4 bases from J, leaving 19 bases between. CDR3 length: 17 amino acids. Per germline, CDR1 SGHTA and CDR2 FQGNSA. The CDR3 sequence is CASSFRFLGLGNQPQHF. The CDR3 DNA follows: TGTGCCAGCAGCTTCCGGTTTCTGGGACTCGGAAATCAGCCCCAGCATTTT.

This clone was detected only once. The CDR3 spells CASSPSGVSNQPQHF. The DNA for the CDR3 is TGTGCCAGCAGCCCCTCAGGGGTTAGCAATCAGCCCCAGCATTTT. V usage is TRBV7-9 and J usage is TRBJ1-5, with D possibly being TRBD1 (6 bases). The CDR3 extends over 15 amino acids. Germline-derived CDR1 and CDR2 are SEHNR and FQNEAQ (reference sequence). Trimming took off 5 bases at V and 0 bases at J, with 11 bases between the two ends.